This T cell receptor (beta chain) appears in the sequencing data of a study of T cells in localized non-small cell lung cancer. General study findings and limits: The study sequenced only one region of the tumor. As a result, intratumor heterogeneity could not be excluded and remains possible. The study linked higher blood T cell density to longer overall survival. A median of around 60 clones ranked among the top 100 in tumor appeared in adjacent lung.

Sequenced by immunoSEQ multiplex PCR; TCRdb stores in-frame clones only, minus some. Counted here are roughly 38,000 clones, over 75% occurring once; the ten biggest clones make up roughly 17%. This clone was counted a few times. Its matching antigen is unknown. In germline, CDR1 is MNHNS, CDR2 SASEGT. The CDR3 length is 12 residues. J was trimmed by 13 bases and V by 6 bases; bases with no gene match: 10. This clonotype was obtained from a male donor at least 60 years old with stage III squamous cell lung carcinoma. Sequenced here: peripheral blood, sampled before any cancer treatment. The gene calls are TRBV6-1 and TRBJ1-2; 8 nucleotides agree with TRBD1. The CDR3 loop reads CASRYTQGASTF. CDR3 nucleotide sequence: TGTGCCAGCAGATATACCCAGGGGGCGTCCACCTTC.